Described below is a single T cell receptor (beta chain) sequence and its context. Its antigen is as yet unknown. This sample stems from a study of T cell responses to AZD1222 COVID-19 vaccine. Notes on the study in general: Once two AZD1222 doses were given, Spike-specific TCR breadth and depth went up. Mostly white British, mostly female donors; authors suggested clonal diversity may be underestimated. The repertoires were collected only after the peak T cell response. Seropositivity was recorded at baseline in only 6 or 7 AZD1222 recipients.

Here immunoSEQ multiplex PCR was the method, and the copy in TCRdb shows in-frame clones only, minus some. The sample has 75,000 to 100,000 clones; about 86% are singletons. This sequence was found in an adult in good health. Sequenced material: peripheral blood, taken on day 0 of MenACWY control vaccination.

Here the CDR3 reads CASSVDRYEQYF. For the CDR3, the DNA is TGTGCCAGCAGTGTCGACAGGTACGAGCAGTACTTC. The chain carries TRBV12-3 or TRBV12-4 and TRBJ2-7; possible D gene TRBD1, 6 bases. This CDR3 contains 12 residues. V gave up 5 bases and J gave up 4 bases, with 9 bases separating them.